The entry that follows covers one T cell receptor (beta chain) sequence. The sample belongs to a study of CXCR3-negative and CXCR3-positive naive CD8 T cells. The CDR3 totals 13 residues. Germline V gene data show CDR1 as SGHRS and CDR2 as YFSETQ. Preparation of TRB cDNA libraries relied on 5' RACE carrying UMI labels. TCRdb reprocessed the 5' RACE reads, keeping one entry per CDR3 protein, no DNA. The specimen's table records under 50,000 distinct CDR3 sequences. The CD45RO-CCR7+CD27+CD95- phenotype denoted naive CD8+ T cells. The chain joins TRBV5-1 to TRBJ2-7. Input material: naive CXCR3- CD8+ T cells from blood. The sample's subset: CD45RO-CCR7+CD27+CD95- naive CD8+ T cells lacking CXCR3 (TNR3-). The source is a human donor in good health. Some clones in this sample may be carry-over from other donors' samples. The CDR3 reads CASSLERGYEQYF.